Reported below is one T cell receptor (beta chain). This entry is derived from a study of blood T cell repertoires in COVID-19. Study-level background: From T cells, B-cell-depleted T cells, or PBMCs came the material, which was cDNA or gDNA.

In the study's own analysis: It was from reference gene primer amplification that nucleated cell counts were estimated. The protocol was immunoSEQ multiplex PCR, while the TCRdb copy is restricted to in-frame clones and leaves out a portion. That table is the source of V, J and clone size, and D and trimming were worked out from the DNA. This sample has about 15,000 clones, with about 86% found just once. CDR1 is SGHVS and CDR2 is FQNEAQ in the germline V gene. The CDR3 runs 14 residues. Trimming removed 1 base from V and 6 bases from J; junction bases left unmatched: 0. This chain uses TRBV7-8 with TRBJ1-5, with 10 bases matching TRBD1. The sequencing input was peripheral blood. The receptor was derived from a human donor in a cohort sampled during active COVID-19. CDR3 bases: TGTGCCAGCAGCTTAGGGGACAGGGGTCAGCCCCAGCATTTT. As protein: CASSLGDRGQPQHF. The complete variable domain, with remaining parts taken from reference TRBV7-8 and TRBJ1-5, reads GAGVSQSPRYKVAKRGQDVALRCDPISGHVSLFWYQQALGQGPEFLTYFQNEAQLDKSGLPSDRFFAERPEGSVSTLKIQRTQQEDSAVYLCASSLGDRGQPQHFGDGTRLSIL.